The 18 T cell receptor beta chains reported below all come from one sample, sequenced in a study of shared clonotypes between healthy human individuals. Sequenced by immunoSEQ multiplex PCR; TCRdb stores in-frame clones only, minus some. The repertoire holds roughly 2.2 million clones, with around 90% as singletons. Sequences were obtained from naive CD4+ T cells from PBMCs. Stated subset: CD45RA+ positively selected. Receptors originate from a man aged 18 to 29 in good health. Some clones in this sample may be carry-over from other donors' samples.

The chain combines TRBV10-3 with TRBJ1-1; tentatively, D is TRBD1 (6 bases). V was shortened by 6 bases and J by 6 bases, with 20 bases between the two germline ends. Per germline, CDR1 ENHRY and CDR2 SYGVKD. This CDR3 region has 15 residues. CDR3 residues: CAISPRGSGSAEAFF. The CDR3, as DNA: TGTGCCATCAGCCCAAGGGGGTCGGGGTCCGCTGAAGCTTTCTTT.

This clone came up once. This chain uses TRBV9 with TRBJ2-4, with a tentative D call TRBD2 (5 bases). V lost 0 bases and J 5 bases, leaving 6 bases between the germline ends. CDR1 and CDR2 from the germline V gene are SGDLS and YYNGEE. This CDR3 has 13 amino acids. Written as DNA, the CDR3 is TGTGCCAGCAGCGTAGTCGGGGAAAACATTCAGTACTTC. Its translation: CASSVVGENIQYF.

The rearrangement links TRBV2 to TRBJ2-7; 9 nucleotides agree with TRBD1. Germline-derived CDR1 and CDR2 are SNHLY and FYNNEI. Trimming at V came to 5 bases and at J to 4 bases, leaving 9 bases not matched to a gene. The CDR3 consists of 15 residues. The CDR3 DNA reads as TGTGCCAGCAGTACCGACAGGGGGACCACTTACGAGCAGTACTTC. Translation: CASSTDRGTTYEQYF.

The chain combines TRBV29-1 with TRBJ2-3; weak D call: TRBD1 (6 bases). Trimming pared 5 bases from V and 2 bases from J, leaving 11 bases between. CDR1 and CDR2 from the germline V gene are SQVTM and ANQGSEA. This CDR3 spans 13 amino acids. CDR3 nucleotide sequence: TGCAGCGTTCTAACAGGGTACACAGATACGCAGTATTTT. Its translation is CSVLTGYTDTQYF.

The chain carries TRBV11-1 and TRBJ2-1; D gene ambiguous. Per germline, CDR1 SGHAT and CDR2 FQDESV (reference sequence). The V and J ends lost 7 bases and 0 bases respectively, with 13 bases between them. The CDR3 is 15 amino acids. CDR3 loop: CASTILRSSYNEQFF. The DNA for the CDR3 is TGTGCCAGCACAATACTACGTAGCTCCTACAATGAGCAGTTCTTC.

The chain employs TRBV4-2 and TRBJ2-5, with TRBD2 identical over 11 bases. With V trimmed by 0 bases and J by 3 bases, 6 bases remained unmatched. CDR1 and CDR2 from the germline V gene are LGHNA and YNFKEQ. The CDR3 has 17 amino acids. In nucleotides, the CDR3 is TGTGCCAGCAGCCAAGAAGCCAGTAGCGGGAGGGAAGAGACCCAGTACTTC. Translating it yields CASSQEASSGREETQYF.

The rearrangement links TRBV9 to TRBJ2-1; a possible D gene is TRBD2 (6 bases). CDR1 and CDR2 from the germline V gene are SGDLS and YYNGEE. The CDR3 sequence is 14 residues long. V lost 6 bases and J lost 10, with 20 bases in between. The CDR3 DNA reads as TGTGCCAGCACGCTAGCGTGGGGTATAGGGGAGCAGTTCTTC. This translates into CASTLAWGIGEQFF.

The chain is built from TRBV10-2 and TRBJ2-7; D remains ambiguous. This CDR3 spans 13 amino acids. Trimming pared 0 bases from V and 6 bases from J, leaving 9 bases between. Germline V gene sequence: CDR1 WSHSY, CDR2 SAAADI. The CDR3 coding sequence is TGCGCCAGCAGTGAGTCCCGATCTACCGAGCAGTACTTC. The encoded protein is CASSESRSTEQYF.

The table lists this clone with a count of one. This chain connects TRBV27 to TRBJ1-4; D remains ambiguous. The length of the CDR3 is 15 residues. Trimming left V 4 bases short and J 0 bases short, with 9 bases between. CDR1 MNHEY and CDR2 SMNVEV come from the germline V gene (reference sequence). The CDR3 bases are TGTGCCAGCAGTTACTCAGGTGCAACTAATGAAAAACTGTTTTTT. Residues: CASSYSGATNEKLFF. Full variable domain (rest looked up from reference TRBV27 and TRBJ1-4): EAQVTQNPRYLITVTGKKLTVTCSQNMNHEYMSWYRQDPGLGLRQIYYSMNVEVTDKGDVPEGYKVSRKEKRNFPLILESPSPNQTSLYFCASSYSGATNEKLFFGSGTQLSVL.

V and J are TRBV7-8 and TRBJ1-1; TRBD1 agrees at 7 bases. From germline, CDR1 is SGHVS and CDR2 FQNEAQ. The ends lost 5 bases at V and 0 bases at J; junction bases unmatched: 9. CDR3 size: 16 residues. The CDR3 DNA reads TGTGCCAGCAGCGTCCGGGACAGCGTCATGAACACTGAAGCTTTCTTT. It yields the protein CASSVRDSVMNTEAFF.

This chain uses TRBV5-1 with TRBJ2-5; D is undetermined. Deletions cut 3 bases from V and 1 base from J, with 10 bases between. Germline lookup yields CDR1 SGHRS and CDR2 YFSETQ. CDR3 length equals 14 residues. In DNA, the CDR3 is TGCGCCAGCAGCTACCCAGCAAGCCAAGAGACCCAGTACTTC. It translates to CASSYPASQETQYF.

This clone appeared once. The chain couples TRBV7-3 to TRBJ2-1, with D perhaps given as TRBD1 or TRBD2 (5 bases each). Germline-derived CDR1 and CDR2 are SGHTA and FQGTGA. V lost 5 bases and J lost 5, with 16 bases in between. The CDR3 extends over 15 amino acids. CDR3 bases: TGTGCCAGCAGCGCCTCGGGGCCGGGGAACAATGAGCAGTTCTTC. Translated, it gives CASSASGPGNNEQFF. The variable domain in full, with the rest retrieved from reference TRBV7-3 and TRBJ2-1, is GAGVSQTPSNKVTEKGKYVELRCDPISGHTALYWYRQSLGQGPEFLIYFQGTGAADDSGLPNDRFFAVRPEGSVSTLKIQRTERGDSAVYLCASSASGPGNNEQFFGPGTRLTVL.

This chain uses TRBV4-1 with TRBJ2-5; 12 bases map to TRBD1. Trimming removed 1 base from V and 5 bases from J; junction bases left unmatched: 5. The CDR3 sequence is 16 residues long. Germline V CDR1 and CDR2: MGHRA, YSYEKL. The CDR3 DNA is TGCGCCAGCAGCCAAGCCGGGACAGGGGGCCCGGAGACCCAGTACTTC. It translates to CASSQAGTGGPETQYF.

The rearrangement links TRBV11-1 to TRBJ1-2; 7 bases fit TRBD1. Germline loops: CDR1 SGHAT, CDR2 FQDESV (reference sequence). J lost 8 bases, V lost 4 bases, and 13 bases had no gene match. The CDR3 is made up of 15 amino acids. The CDR3 loop is CASSSDRDSQFGYTF. Here the CDR3 DNA reads TGTGCCAGCAGCTCAGACCGGGACAGTCAATTCGGCTACACCTTC.

This clone was detected once. The gene calls are TRBV6-5 and TRBJ1-4; a possible D gene is TRBD1 (5 bases). Trimming stripped 9 bases from V and 8 bases from J, with 7 bases between. CDR1 and CDR2 from the germline V gene are MNHEY and SVGAGI. The CDR3 sequence is 10 residues long. The CDR3 sequence: CASAGEKLFF. CDR3 sequence (DNA): TGTGCCAGTGCAGGGGAAAAACTGTTTTTT.

V usage is TRBV7-6 and J usage is TRBJ1-4; possibly TRBD1 for D (5 bases). Trimming stripped 3 bases from V and 5 bases from J, with 10 bases between. CDR1 is SGHVS, CDR2 FNYEAQ, per germline. This CDR3 has 14 amino acids. The chain's CDR3 is CASSLGRVNEKLFF. The CDR3 coding sequence is TGTGCCAGCAGCTTGGGCAGGGTAAATGAAAAACTGTTTTTT.

The genes are TRBV11-2 and TRBJ2-3, with D possibly matching TRBD1 (5 bases). V was cut by 5 bases and J by 0 bases, with 15 bases left in between. Germline lookup yields CDR1 SGHAT and CDR2 FQNNGV. This CDR3 contains 16 residues. The DNA of the CDR3 is TGTGCCAGCAGCCCCCCGCGGACACCCAGCACAGATACGCAGTATTTT. Its protein product is CASSPPRTPSTDTQYF. The whole variable domain, remainder taken from reference TRBV11-2 and TRBJ2-3, is EAGVAQSPRYKIIEKRQSVAFWCNPISGHATLYWYQQILGQGPKLLIQFQNNGVVDDSQLPKDRFSAERLKGVDSTLKIQPAKLEDSAVYLCASSPPRTPSTDTQYFGPGTRLTVL.

This sequence joins TRBV29-1 and TRBJ2-1; perhaps D is TRBD1 or TRBD2 (5 bases each). Per the germline V gene, CDR1 is SQVTM and CDR2 is ANQGSEA. Trimming cost V 7 bases and J 0 bases, with 7 bases left between them. This CDR3 is 12 amino acids long. This CDR3 is CSAGASYNEQFF. DNA of the CDR3: TGCAGCGCCGGGGCCTCCTACAATGAGCAGTTCTTC.